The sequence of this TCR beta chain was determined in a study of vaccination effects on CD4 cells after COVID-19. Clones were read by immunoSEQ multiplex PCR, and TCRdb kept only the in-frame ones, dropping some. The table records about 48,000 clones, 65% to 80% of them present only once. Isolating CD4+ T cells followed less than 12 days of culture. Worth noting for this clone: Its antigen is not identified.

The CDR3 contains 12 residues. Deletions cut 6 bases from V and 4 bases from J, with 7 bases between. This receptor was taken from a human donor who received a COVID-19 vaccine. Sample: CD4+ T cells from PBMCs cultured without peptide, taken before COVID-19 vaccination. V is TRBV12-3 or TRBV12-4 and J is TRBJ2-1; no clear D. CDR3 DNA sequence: TGTGCCAGCAGCCCCCTTTACAATGAGCAGTTCTTC. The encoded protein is CASSPLYNEQFF.